Reported below is one T cell receptor beta chain. Its target is unknown. The data were obtained in a study of T cell responses to AZD1222 COVID-19 vaccine. About the study: The study pooled second doses at about 4 or about 12 weeks. Study-level results: Donor demographics were predominantly white British with a female majority; clonal diversity may be underestimated. Seropositive status at baseline applied to only six AZD1222 recipients.

The repertoire was sequenced with immunoSEQ multiplex PCR; TCRdb's copy has only in-frame clones and lacks some. This table has about 99,000 clones, about 90% appearing once. V was cut by 5 bases and J by 5 bases, with 13 bases left in between. Germline assignment: CDR1 SGHNT and CDR2 YYREEE (reference sequence). The CDR3 sequence is 13 residues long. This chain connects TRBV5-4 to TRBJ2-5; D is tentatively TRBD1 or TRBD2 (5 bases each). The sample here was peripheral blood, taken on day 0 of AZD1222 vaccination. The receptor was derived from an adult in good health. CDR3 sequence (DNA): TGTGCCAGCAGTATGTGGGGGTTGGAGACCCAGTACTTC. Translating it yields CASSMWGLETQYF.